This entry lists 2 T cell receptor beta chains sequenced from one sample in a study of low-dose radiotherapy and immunotherapy resistance in tumors. cDNA synthesis used a TRAV/TRBV-specific primer set for both chains. TCR amplification used 15 to 20 PCR cycles, a constant-region primer and a V-primer adapter. TCRdb redid the calling of the reads with MiXCR, one entry per CDR3 protein. Of under 90,000 distinct CDR3 sequences in the sample, less than 20% were seen once. The sample's time point: after trial treatment. Documented treatment: LDRT plus nivolumab, ipilimumab, low-dose cyclophosphamide and aspirin (RACIN trial). The sample in question was PBMCs, obtained after low-dose radiotherapy plus immunotherapy. These receptors came from a male donor with prostate cancer.

In this sample, this clonotype turned up a few times. This rearrangement joins TRBV28 to TRBJ2-5; D is unclear. The CDR3 loop spans 13 amino acids. Per germline, CDR1 MDHEN and CDR2 SYDVKM. The V end was cut by 6 bases, the J end by 1 base, with 9 bases between. CDR3 sequence: CASSTPGQETQYF. In DNA, the CDR3 is TGTGCCAGCAGCACCCCGGGCCAAGAGACCCAGTACTTC.

The chain has TRBV7-2 and TRBJ2-7; D possibly corresponds to TRBD2 (5 bases). V lost 1 base and J 6 bases, leaving 10 bases between the germline ends. The CDR3 spans 13 residues. Germline V lookup: CDR1 SGHTA, CDR2 FQGNSA. CDR3 in DNA: TGTGCCAGCAGCTTAGTACGGGGTGGCGAGCAGTACTTC. Translating gives CASSLVRGGEQYF.